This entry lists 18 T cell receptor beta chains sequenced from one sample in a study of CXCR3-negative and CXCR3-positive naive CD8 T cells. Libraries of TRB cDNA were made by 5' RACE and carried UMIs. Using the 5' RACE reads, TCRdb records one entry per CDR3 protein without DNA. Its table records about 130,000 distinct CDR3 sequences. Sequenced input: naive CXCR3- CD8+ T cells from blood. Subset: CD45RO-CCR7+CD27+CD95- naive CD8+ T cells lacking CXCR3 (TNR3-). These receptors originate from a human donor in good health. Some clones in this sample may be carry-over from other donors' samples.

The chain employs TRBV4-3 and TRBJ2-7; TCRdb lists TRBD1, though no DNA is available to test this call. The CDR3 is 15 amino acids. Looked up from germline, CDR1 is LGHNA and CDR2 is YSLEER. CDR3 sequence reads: CASSQDSQGFYEQYF.

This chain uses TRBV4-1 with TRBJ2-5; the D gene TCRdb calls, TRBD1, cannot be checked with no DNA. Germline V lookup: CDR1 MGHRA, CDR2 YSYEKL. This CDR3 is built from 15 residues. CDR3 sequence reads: CASSQDKGTFETQYF.

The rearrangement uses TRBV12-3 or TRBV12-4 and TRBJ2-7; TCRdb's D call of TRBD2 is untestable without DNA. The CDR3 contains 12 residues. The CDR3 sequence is CASSHGGNEQYF.

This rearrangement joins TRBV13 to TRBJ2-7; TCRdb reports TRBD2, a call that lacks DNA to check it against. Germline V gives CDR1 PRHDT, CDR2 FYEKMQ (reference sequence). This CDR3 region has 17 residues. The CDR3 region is CASSYGLAGGQTHEQYF.

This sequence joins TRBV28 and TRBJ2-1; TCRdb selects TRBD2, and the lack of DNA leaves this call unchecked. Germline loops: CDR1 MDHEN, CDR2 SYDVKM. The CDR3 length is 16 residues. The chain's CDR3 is CASSLWGTSGSDEQFF.

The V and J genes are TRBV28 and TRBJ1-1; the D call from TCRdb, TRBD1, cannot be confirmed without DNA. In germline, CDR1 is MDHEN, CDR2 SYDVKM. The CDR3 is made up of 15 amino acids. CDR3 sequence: CASRARQGLYTEAFF.

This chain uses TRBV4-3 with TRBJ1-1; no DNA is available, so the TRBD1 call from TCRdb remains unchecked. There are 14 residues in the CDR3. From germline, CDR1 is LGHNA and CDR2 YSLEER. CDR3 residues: CASSQDRTGSEAFF.

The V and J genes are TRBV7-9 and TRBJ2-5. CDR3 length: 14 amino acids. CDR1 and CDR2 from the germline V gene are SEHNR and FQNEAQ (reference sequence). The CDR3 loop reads CASSFDKDVETQYF.

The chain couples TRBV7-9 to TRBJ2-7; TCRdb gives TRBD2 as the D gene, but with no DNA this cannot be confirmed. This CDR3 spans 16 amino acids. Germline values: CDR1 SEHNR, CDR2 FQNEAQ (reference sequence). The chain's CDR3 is CASSSSRTGSSYEQYF.

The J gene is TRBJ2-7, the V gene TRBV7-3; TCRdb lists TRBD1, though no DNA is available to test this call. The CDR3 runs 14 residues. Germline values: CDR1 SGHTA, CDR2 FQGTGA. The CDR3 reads CASSWGQGAGEQYF. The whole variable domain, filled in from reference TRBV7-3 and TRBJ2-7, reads GAGVSQTPSNKVTEKGKYVELRCDPISGHTALYWYRQSLGQGPEFLIYFQGTGAADDSGLPNDRFFAVRPEGSVSTLKIQRTERGDSAVYLCASSWGQGAGEQYFGPGTRLTVT.

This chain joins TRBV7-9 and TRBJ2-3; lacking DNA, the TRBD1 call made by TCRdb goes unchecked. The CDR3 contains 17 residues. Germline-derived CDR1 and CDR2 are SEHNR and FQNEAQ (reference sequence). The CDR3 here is CASSPARWQEGADTQYF.

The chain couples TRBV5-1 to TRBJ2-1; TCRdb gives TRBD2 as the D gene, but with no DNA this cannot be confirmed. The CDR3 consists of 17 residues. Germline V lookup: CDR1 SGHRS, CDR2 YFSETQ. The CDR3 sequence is CASSPRLAGIQGDEQFF.

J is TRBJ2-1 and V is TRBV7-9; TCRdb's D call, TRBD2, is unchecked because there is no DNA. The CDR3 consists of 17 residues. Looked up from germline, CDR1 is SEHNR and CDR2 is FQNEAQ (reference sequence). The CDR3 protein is CASSSRTSGGTNNEQFF.

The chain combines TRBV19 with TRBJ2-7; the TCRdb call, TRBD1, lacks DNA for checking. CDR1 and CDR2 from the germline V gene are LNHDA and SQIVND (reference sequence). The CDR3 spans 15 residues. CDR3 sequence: CASSISPGQTYEQYF.

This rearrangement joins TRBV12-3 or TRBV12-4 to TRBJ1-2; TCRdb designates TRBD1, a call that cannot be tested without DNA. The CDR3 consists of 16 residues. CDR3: CASSPTPGQGTYGYTF.

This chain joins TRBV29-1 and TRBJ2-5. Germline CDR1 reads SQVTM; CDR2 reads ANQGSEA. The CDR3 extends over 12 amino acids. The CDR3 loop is CSVEDWRETQYF.

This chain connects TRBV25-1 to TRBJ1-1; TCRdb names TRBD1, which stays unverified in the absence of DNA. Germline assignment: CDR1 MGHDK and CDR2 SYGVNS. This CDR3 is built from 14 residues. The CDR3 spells CAISGGQGGTEAFF.

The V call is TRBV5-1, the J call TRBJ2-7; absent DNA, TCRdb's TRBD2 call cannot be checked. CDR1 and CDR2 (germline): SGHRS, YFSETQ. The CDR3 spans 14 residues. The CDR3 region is CASSLTSGAYEQYF.